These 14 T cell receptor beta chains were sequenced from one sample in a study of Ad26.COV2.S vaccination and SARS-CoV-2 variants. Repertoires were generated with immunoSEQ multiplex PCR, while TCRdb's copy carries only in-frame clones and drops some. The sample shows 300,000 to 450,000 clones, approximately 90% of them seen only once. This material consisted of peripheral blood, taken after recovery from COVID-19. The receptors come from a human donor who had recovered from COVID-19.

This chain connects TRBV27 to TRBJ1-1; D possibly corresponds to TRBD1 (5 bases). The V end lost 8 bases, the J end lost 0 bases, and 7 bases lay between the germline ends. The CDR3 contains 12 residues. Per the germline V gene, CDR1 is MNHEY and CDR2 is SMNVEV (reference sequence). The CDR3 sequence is CASGRVNTEAFF. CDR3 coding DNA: TGTGCCAGCGGCAGGGTGAACACTGAAGCTTTCTTT.

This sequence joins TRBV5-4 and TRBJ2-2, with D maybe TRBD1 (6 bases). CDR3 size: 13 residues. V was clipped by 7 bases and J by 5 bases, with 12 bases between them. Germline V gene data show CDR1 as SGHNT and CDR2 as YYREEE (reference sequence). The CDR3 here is CASGPQGTGELFF. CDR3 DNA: TGTGCCAGCGGCCCGCAGGGGACCGGGGAGCTGTTTTTT.

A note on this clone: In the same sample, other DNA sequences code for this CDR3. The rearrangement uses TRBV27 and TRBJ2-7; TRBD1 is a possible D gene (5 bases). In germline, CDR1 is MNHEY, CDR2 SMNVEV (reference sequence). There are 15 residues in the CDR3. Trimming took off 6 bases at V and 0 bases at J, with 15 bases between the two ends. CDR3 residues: CASSFGQGSSYEQYF. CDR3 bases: TGTGCCAGCAGCTTTGGTCAGGGTAGCTCCTACGAGCAGTACTTC.

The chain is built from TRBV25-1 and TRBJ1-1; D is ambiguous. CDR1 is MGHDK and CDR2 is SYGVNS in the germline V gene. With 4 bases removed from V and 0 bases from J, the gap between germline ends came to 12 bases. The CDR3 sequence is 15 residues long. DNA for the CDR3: TGTGCCAGCAGTGGGGCAGATTTCTTGAACACTGAAGCTTTCTTT. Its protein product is CASSGADFLNTEAFF.

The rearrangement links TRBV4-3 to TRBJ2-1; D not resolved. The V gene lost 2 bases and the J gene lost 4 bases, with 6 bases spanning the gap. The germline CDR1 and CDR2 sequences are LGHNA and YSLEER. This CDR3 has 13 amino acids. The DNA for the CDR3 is TGCGCCAGCAGCCAAAACAATTACAATGAGCAGTTCTTC. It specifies CASSQNNYNEQFF.

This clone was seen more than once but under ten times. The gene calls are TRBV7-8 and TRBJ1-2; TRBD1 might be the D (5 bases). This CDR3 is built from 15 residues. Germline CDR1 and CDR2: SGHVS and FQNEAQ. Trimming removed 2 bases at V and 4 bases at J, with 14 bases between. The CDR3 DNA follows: TGTGCCAGCAGCTTAAACAGGCGTTACCGCTATGGCTACACCTTC. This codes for CASSLNRRYRYGYTF.

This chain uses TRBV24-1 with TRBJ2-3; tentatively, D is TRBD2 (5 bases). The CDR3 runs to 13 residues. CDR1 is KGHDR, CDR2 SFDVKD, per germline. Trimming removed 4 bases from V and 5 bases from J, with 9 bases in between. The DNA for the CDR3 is TGTGCCACCAGTGACCTAAGCGGAGATACGCAGTATTTT. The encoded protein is CATSDLSGDTQYF.

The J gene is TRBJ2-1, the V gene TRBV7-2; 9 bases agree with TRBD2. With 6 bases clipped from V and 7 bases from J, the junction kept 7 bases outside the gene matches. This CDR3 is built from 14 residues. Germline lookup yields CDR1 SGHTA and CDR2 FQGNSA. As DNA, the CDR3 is TGTGCCAGCAGTCCTCATAGCGGGGGTAATGAGCAGTTCTTC. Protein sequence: CASSPHSGGNEQFF.

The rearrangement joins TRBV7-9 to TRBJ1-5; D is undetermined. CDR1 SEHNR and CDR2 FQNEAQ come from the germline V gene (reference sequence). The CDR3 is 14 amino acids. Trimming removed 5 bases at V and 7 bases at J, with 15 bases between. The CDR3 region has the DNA TGTGCCAGCAGCCGGCGGGCCACGGGGCAGCCCCAGCATTTT. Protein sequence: CASSRRATGQPQHF.

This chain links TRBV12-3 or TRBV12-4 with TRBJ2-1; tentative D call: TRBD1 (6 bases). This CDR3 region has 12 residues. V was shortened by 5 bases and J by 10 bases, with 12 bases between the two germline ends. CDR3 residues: CASSIRRGEQFF. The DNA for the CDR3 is TGTGCCAGCAGTATCCGTAGGGGGGAGCAGTTCTTC.

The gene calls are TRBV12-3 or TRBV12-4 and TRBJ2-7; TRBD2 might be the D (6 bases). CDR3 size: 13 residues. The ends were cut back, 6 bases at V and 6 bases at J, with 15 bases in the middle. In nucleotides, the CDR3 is TGTGCCAGCAGCCCCCCCTCGGGGGTCGAGCAGTACTTC. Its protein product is CASSPPSGVEQYF.

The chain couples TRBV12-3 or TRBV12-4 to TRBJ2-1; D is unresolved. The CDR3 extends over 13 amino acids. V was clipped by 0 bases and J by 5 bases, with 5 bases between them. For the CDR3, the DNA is TGTGCCAGCAGTTTAGCACTAAACAATGAGCAGTTCTTC. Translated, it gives CASSLALNNEQFF.

The CDR3 bases are TGTGCCAGCAGTTACTCGGAGTACCAAGAGACCCAGTACTTC. Amino acid sequence: CASSYSEYQETQYF. This rearrangement joins TRBV6-2 or TRBV6-3 to TRBJ2-5; D call uncertain. This CDR3 contains 14 residues. Per germline, CDR1 MNHEY and CDR2 SVGEGT. Trimming removed 0 bases from V and 0 bases from J, with 5 bases in between.

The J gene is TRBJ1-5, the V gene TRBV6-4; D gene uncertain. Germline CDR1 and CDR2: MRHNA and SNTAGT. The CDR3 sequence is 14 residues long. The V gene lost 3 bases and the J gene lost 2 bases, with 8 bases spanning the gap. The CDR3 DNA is TGTGCCAGCAGTGAGGGTACGGGCAATCAGCCCCAGCATTTT. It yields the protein CASSEGTGNQPQHF.